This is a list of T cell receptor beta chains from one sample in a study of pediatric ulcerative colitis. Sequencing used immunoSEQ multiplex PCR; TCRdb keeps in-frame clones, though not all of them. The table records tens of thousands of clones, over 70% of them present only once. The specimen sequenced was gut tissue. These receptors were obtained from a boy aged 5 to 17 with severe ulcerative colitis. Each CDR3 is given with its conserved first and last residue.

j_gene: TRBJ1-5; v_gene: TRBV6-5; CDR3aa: CASSKQGNQPQHF
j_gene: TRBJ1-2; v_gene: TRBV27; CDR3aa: CASGSGGLVYYGYTF
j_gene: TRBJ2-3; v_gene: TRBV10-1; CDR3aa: CASSERFGVNTDTQYF
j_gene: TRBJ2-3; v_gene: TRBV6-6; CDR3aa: CAGEARDSNHNTQYF
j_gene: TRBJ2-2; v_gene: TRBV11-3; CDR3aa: CASSWGTALAGELFF
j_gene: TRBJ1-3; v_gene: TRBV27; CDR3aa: CASWGGFAGNTIYF
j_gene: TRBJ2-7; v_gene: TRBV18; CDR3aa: CASSPGRETYEQYF
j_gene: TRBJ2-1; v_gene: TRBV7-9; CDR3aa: CASSSAIPGTGVPNEQFF
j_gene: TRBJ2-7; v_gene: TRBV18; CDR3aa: CASTLQGVHEQYF
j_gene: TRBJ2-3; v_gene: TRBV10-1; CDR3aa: CASSETPRLGSTDTQYF
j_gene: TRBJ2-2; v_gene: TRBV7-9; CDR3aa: CASSPPSVVLNTGELFF
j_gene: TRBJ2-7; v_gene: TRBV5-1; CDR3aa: CASSLEGRDTYEQYF
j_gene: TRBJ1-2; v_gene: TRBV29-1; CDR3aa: CSVEEGYYGYTF
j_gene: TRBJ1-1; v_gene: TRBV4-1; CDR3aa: CASSQDDPTEAFF
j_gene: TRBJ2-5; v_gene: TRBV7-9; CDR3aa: CASTLRTAYQETQYF
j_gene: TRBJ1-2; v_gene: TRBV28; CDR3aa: CASSLGVYGYTF
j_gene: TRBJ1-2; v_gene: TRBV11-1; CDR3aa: CASSSIQGPHYGYTF
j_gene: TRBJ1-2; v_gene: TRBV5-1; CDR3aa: CASSLGGDAYGYTF
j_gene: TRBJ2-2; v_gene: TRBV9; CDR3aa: CASSVAWENTGELFF
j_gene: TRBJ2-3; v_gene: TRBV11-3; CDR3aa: CASSLSGGHTDTQYF
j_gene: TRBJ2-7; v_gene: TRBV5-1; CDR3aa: CASSFGAISSYEQYF
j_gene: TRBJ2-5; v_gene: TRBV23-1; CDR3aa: CASRGSPRDSGETQYF
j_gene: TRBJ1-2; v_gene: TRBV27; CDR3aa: CASSSLSESNYGYTF
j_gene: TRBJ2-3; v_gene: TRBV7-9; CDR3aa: CASSRNTGATTDTQYF
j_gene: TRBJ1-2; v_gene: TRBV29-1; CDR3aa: CSVEWGGDRAYGYTF
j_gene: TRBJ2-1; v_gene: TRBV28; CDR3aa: CASSRVAGGFYNEQFF
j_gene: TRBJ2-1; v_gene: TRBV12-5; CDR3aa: CASGLYRQGSYNEQFF
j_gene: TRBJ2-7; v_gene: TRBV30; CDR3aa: CAWTETSGGNEQYF
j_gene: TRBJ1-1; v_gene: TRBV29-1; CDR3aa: CSVDRMNTEAFF
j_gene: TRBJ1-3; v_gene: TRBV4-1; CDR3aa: CASSQVGSAREGNTIYF
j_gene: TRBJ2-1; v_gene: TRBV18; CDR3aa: CASSLIGGLDEQFF
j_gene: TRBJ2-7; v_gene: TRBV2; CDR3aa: CASSSASGVQQYF
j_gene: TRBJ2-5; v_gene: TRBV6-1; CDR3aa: CASSDLDPTRLETQYF